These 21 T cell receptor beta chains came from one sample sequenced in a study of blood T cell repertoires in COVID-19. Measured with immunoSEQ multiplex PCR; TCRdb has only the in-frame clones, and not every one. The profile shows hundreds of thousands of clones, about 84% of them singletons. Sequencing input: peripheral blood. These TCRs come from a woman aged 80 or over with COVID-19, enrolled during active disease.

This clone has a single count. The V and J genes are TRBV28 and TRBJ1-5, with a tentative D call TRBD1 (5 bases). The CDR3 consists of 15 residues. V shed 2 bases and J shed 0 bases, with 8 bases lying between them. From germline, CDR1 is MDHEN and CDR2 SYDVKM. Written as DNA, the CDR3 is TGTGCCAGCAGTTTAGTAGGGGTTAGCAATCAGCCCCAGCATTTT. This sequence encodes CASSLVGVSNQPQHF.

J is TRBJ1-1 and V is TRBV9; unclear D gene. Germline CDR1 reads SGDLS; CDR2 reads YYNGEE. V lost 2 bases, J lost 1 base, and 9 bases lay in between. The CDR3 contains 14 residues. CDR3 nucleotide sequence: TGTGCCAGCAGCGTGATTAGTGGGAACACTGAAGCTTTCTTT. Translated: CASSVISGNTEAFF.

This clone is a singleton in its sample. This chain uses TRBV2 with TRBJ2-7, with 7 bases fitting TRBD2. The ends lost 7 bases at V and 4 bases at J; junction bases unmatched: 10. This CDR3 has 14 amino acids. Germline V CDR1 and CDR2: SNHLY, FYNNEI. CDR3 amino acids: CASTDRLAGYEQYV. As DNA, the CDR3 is TGTGCCAGCACCGATAGACTAGCTGGGTACGAGCAGTACGTC.

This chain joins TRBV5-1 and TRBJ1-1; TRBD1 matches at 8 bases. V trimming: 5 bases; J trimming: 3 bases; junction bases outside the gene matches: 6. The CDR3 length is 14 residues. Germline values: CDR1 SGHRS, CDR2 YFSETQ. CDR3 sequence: CASRRQGSDTEAFF. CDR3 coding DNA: TGCGCCAGCAGGAGACAGGGGTCGGACACTGAAGCTTTCTTT. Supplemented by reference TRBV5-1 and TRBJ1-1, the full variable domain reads KAGVTQTPRYLIKTRGQQVTLSCSPISGHRSVSWYQQTPGQGLQFLFEYFSETQRNKGNFPGRFSGRQFSNSRSEMNVSTLELGDSALYLCASRRQGSDTEAFFGQGTRLTVV.

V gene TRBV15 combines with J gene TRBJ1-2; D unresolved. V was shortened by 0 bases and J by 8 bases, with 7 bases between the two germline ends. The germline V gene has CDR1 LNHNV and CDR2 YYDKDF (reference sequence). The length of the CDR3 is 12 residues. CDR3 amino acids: CATSRDTRGYTF. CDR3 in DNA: TGTGCCACCAGCAGAGACACTCGGGGCTACACCTTC.

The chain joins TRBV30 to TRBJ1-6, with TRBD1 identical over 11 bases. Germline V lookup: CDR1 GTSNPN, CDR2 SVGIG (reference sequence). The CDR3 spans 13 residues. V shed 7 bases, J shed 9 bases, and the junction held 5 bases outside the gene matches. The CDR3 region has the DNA TGTGCCTCGGAGGGACAGGGGGGTTCACCCCTCCACTTT. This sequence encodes CASEGQGGSPLHF.

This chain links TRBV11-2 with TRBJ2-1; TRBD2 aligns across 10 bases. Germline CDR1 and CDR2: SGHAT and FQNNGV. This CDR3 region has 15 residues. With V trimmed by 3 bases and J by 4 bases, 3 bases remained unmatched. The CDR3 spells CASSLETSGYNEQFF. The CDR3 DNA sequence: TGTGCCAGCAGCTTGGAGACTAGCGGGTACAATGAGCAGTTCTTC.

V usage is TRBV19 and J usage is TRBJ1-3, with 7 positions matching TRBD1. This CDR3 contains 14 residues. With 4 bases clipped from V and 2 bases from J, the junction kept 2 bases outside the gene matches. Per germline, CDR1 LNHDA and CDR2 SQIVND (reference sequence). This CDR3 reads CASSTQGAGNTIYF. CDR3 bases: TGTGCCAGTAGTACGCAGGGGGCTGGAAACACCATATATTTT. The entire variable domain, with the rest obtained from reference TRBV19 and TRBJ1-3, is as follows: DGGITQSPKYLFRKEGQNVTLSCEQNLNHDAMYWYRQDPGQGLRLIYYSQIVNDFQKGDIAEGYSVSREKKESFPLTVTSAQKNPTAFYLCASSTQGAGNTIYFGEGSWLTVV.

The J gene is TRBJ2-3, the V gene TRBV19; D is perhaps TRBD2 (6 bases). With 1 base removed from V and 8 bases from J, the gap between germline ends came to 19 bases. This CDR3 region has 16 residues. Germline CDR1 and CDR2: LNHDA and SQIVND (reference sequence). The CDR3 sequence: CASSIGRESKLGTQYF. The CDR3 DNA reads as TGTGCCAGTAGTATAGGCCGGGAGTCCAAACTGGGTACGCAGTATTTT.

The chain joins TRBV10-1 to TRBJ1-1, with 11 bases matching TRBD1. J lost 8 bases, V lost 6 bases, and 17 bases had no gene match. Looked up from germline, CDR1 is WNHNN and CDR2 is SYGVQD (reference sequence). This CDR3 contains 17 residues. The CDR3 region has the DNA TGCGCCAGCAGGGTAGCGCTCCGGGACAGGGGGGAGGGAGAAGCTTTCTTT. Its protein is CASRVALRDRGEGEAFF.

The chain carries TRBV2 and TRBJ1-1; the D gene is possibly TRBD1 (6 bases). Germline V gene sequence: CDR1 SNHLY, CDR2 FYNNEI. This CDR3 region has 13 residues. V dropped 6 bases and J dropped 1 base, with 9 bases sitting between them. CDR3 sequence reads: CASRGHANTEAFF. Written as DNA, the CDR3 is TGTGCCAGCAGGGGACACGCGAACACTGAAGCTTTCTTT.

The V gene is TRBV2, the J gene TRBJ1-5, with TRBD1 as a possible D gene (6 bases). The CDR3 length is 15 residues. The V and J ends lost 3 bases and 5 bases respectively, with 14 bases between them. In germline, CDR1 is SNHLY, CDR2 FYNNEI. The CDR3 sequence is CASSEVEGGDQPQHF. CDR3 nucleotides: TGTGCCAGCAGTGAGGTGGAGGGGGGGGATCAGCCCCAGCATTTT.

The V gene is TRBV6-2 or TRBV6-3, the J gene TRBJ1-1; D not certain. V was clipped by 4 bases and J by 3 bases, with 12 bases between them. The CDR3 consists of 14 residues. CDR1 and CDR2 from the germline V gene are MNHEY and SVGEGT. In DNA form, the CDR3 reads TGTGCCAGCAGTTCCGTCTGGAGGGACACTGAAGCTTTCTTT. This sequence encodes CASSSVWRDTEAFF.

In DNA, the CDR3 is TGTGCCAGTAAACCGTCAGGGGGCTCTTATGAAAAACTGTTTTTT. This codes for CASKPSGGSYEKLFF. The V gene is TRBV19, the J gene TRBJ1-4; 8 nucleotides match TRBD1. The germline V gene encodes CDR1 LNHDA and CDR2 SQIVND (reference sequence). The CDR3 is 15 amino acids. The junction had 10 bases not matched to a gene; V was cut back by 7 bases and J by 6 bases. Combining the CDR3 with reference TRBV19 and TRBJ1-4 gives the whole variable domain DGGITQSPKYLFRKEGQNVTLSCEQNLNHDAMYWYRQDPGQGLRLIYYSQIVNDFQKGDIAEGYSVSREKKESFPLTVTSAQKNPTAFYLCASKPSGGSYEKLFFGSGTQLSVL.

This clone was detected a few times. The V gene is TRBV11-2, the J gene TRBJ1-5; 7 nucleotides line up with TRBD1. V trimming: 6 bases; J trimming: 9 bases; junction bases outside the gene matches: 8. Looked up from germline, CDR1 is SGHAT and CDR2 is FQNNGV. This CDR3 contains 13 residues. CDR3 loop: CASSKQGYGPQHF. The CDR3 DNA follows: TGTGCCAGCAGTAAACAGGGGTATGGGCCCCAGCATTTT. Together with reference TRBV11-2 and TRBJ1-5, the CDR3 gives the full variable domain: EAGVAQSPRYKIIEKRQSVAFWCNPISGHATLYWYQQILGQGPKLLIQFQNNGVVDDSQLPKDRFSAERLKGVDSTLKIQPAKLEDSAVYLCASSKQGYGPQHFGDGTRLSIL.

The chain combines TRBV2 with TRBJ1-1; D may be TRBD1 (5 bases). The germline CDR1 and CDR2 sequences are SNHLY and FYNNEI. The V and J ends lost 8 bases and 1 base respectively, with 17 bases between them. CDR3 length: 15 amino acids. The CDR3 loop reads CASVPDGGGNTEAFF. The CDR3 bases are TGTGCCAGCGTACCCGACGGGGGTGGGAACACTGAAGCTTTCTTT.

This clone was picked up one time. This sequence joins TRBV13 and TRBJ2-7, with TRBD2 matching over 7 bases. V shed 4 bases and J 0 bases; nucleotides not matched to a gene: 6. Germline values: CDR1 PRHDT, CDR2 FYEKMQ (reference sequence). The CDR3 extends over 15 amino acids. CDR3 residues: CASSSGDYRSYEQYF. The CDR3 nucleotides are TGTGCCAGCAGCTCCGGGGACTACCGCTCCTACGAGCAGTACTTC.

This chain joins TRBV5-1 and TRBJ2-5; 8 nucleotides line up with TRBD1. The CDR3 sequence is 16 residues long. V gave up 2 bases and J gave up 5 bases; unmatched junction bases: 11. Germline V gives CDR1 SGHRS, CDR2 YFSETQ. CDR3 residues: CASSLRGSGGGETQYF. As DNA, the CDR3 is TGCGCCAGCAGCTTAAGAGGGTCAGGGGGCGGCGAGACCCAGTACTTC.

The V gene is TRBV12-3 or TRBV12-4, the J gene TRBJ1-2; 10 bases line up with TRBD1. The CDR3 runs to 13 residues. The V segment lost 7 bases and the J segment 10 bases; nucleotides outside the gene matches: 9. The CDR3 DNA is TGTGCCAGCATCCCGGGACAGGGGTTTGTCTACACCTTC. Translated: CASIPGQGFVYTF.

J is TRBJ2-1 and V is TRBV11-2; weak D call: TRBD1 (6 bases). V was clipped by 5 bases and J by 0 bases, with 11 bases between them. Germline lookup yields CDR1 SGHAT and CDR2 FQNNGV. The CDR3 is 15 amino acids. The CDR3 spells CASSPDRISYNEQFF. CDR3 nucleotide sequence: TGTGCCAGCAGCCCAGACAGGATCTCCTACAATGAGCAGTTCTTC.

CDR3 amino acids: CASSHDRGRSTGELFF. The DNA for the CDR3 is TGTGCCAGCAGTCATGACAGGGGGCGTTCCACCGGGGAGCTGTTTTTT. The chain employs TRBV28 and TRBJ2-2, with TRBD1 matching 10 bases. The germline CDR1 and CDR2 sequences are MDHEN and SYDVKM. The CDR3 has 16 residues. With 5 bases clipped from V and 4 bases from J, the junction kept 7 bases outside the gene matches.